This TCR beta chain was retrieved from a study of cytomegalovirus exposure and HLA in healthy donors. 60 Vbeta and 13 Jbeta primers were used in PCR. The data were produced by immunoSEQ multiplex PCR, yet TCRdb's version contains in-frame clones alone and is incomplete. The table has under 110,000 clones, approximately 80% seen once. A remark on this clone: Its antigen remains unknown.

Study results and limitations: What was likely a sequencing artifact was a cluster of highly shared sequence variants.

The specimen sequenced was PBMCs. The sequence derives from a man in his sixties in good health and CMV-seronegative.

This CDR3 reads CASALMTGGVRNTIYF. In nucleotides, the CDR3 is TGTGCCAGCGCTCTCATGACAGGGGGTGTCAGAAACACCATATATTTT. V and J are TRBV27 and TRBJ1-3; 9 bases align to TRBD1. The germline gives CDR1 MNHEY, CDR2 SMNVEV (reference sequence). This CDR3 spans 16 amino acids. J gave up 5 bases and V 8 bases, and 13 bases lay outside the gene matches.